This T cell receptor (beta chain) was identified in a study of blood T cell repertoires in COVID-19. Data came from immunoSEQ multiplex PCR; TCRdb stores just in-frame clones and leaves some out. The table includes around 300,000 clones, 80% to 90% detected once. This CDR3 comprises 16 residues. The junction had 9 bases not matched to a gene; V was cut back by 1 base and J by 7 bases. Germline V CDR1 and CDR2: KGHSH, LQKENI. This receptor was identified in a woman between 18 and 29 years old who had recovered from COVID-19. V and J are TRBV18 and TRBJ1-3, with 8 bases matching TRBD1. The sequenced sample was PBMCs or T cells enriched from blood (not recorded which). CDR3 protein: CASSPRSGQGRNTIYF. The CDR3 DNA follows: TGTGCCAGCTCACCACGGTCCGGACAGGGACGGAACACCATATATTTT.